This T cell receptor (beta chain) emerged from a study of T cell responses to AZD1222 COVID-19 vaccine. TCRdb keeps only in-frame clones here, not all; method: immunoSEQ multiplex PCR. This table has 150,000 to 200,000 clones, around 90% appearing once. General study results and limits: Once two AZD1222 doses were given, Spike-specific TCR breadth and depth went up. Donors, mostly white British, included more females; clonal diversity was possibly underestimated. Reportedly, close to half of spike-specific TCRs are directed against unmutated variant regions.

Concerning this clone itself: No antigen is known for it.

Pooling was applied to second doses at about 4 or about 12 weeks. The TCR originated in an adult who received the AZD1222 COVID-19 vaccine. The source was peripheral blood, collected 28 days after the second AZD1222 dose.

CDR3 loop: CASSPQFGDRGMNTEAFF. CDR3 DNA: TGTGCCAGCAGCCCTCAATTCGGGGACAGGGGTATGAACACTGAAGCTTTCTTT. This chain connects TRBV7-2 to TRBJ1-1, with 10 bases identical to TRBD1. This CDR3 has 18 residues. J was trimmed by 0 bases and V by 5 bases; bases with no gene match: 12. Germline V gene lookup returns CDR1 SGHTA and CDR2 FQGNSA. Full variable domain (rest looked up from reference TRBV7-2 and TRBJ1-1): GAGVSQSPSNKVTEKGKDVELRCDPISGHTALYWYRQSLGQGLEFLIYFQGNSAPDKSGLPSDRFSAERTGGSVSTLTIQRTQQEDSAVYLCASSPQFGDRGMNTEAFFGQGTRLTVV.